The 5 T cell receptor beta chains below were found in one sample sequenced in a study of regulatory T cells in long-lasting Graves disease (dated by TCRdb to the early 2020s). The time point label of this sample denotes: persistent/refractory GD, antithyroid drugs over 5 years with positive TRAb. For both TCR sequencing and RNA sequencing, RNA was extracted from PBMCs using TRIzol. Library generation was performed with multiplex PCR. Data came from an Illumina HiSeq 4000. CDR3 regions were amplified by Arm-PCR with iRepertoire HTBI primers to construct TCR beta libraries. The public sequencing data were trimmed at Q25 with fastp and processed into clonotypes with MiXCR by TCRdb, which kept only in-frame beta chains. CDR3 protein duplicates are merged, each entry listing the most common genes and DNA. The sample yields 500,000 to 700,000 distinct CDR3 sequences; around 30% were counted once. 40% to 50% of the sample is in the top ten clones.

The sample in question was peripheral blood mononuclear cells (PBMCs), obtained when the disease was refractory, from a patient treated with antithyroid drugs. The source of these receptors is a female donor with Graves disease.

J is TRBJ1-5 and V is TRBV29-1; 12 positions match TRBD1. CDR1 and CDR2 from the germline V gene are SQVTM and ANQGSEA. The V and J ends lost 4 bases and 11 bases, in that order; junction bases with no gene match: 6. The length of the CDR3 is 13 residues. The CDR3 DNA reads as TGCAGCGTTGCTGGGACAGGGGGCAAGTCCCAGCATTTT. It is translated as CSVAGTGGKSQHF.

The chain couples TRBV9 to TRBJ2-7; D remains ambiguous. V was shortened by 0 bases and J by 3 bases, with 10 bases between the two germline ends. The CDR3 runs to 14 residues. CDR1 and CDR2 (germline): SGDLS, YYNGEE. The DNA of the CDR3 is TGTGCCAGCAGCGTAGTAAGGGAAAGCTACGAGCAGTACTTC. Amino acids: CASSVVRESYEQYF.

This clonotype was found many times. The chain employs TRBV30 and TRBJ1-1; D unresolved. V lost 2 bases and J 1 base, leaving 14 bases between the germline ends. The germline gives CDR1 GTSNPN, CDR2 SVGIG (reference sequence). The CDR3 sequence is 15 residues long. CDR3 nucleotide sequence: TGTGCCTGGAGTCGCTGGGGATCGGAGAACACTGAAGCTTTCTTT. It translates to CAWSRWGSENTEAFF.

This clonotype was found a few times. V usage is TRBV3-1 and J usage is TRBJ1-6; tentatively, D is TRBD1 (5 bases). Germline V gene data show CDR1 as LGHDT and CDR2 as YNNKEL (reference sequence). Trimming shortened V by 5 bases and J by 7 bases, and 18 bases separated the two germline ends. CDR3 length: 16 residues. The CDR3, as DNA: TGTGCCAGCAGCAGGAGCTTGTGGGACGGGAATTCACCCCTCCACTTT. This gives the protein CASSRSLWDGNSPLHF. Full variable domain (missing parts from reference TRBV3-1 and TRBJ1-6): DTAVSQTPKYLVTQMGNDKSIKCEQNLGHDTMYWYKQDSKKFLKIMFSYNNKELIINETVPNRFSPKSPDKAHLNLHINSLELGDSAVYFCASSRSLWDGNSPLHFGNGTRLTVT.

The gene calls are TRBV12-3 or TRBV12-4 and TRBJ1-4, with TRBD1 matching 9 bases. J was trimmed by 0 bases and V by 5 bases; bases with no gene match: 10. The CDR3 has 18 amino acids. The CDR3 loop is CASSAWTGALSTNEKLFF. In DNA form, the CDR3 reads TGTGCCAGCAGTGCGTGGACAGGGGCCCTCTCAACTAATGAAAAACTGTTTTTT.